The 9 T cell receptor beta chains listed next were all sequenced from one sample in a study of quantifying T cell responses using KT2 cells. Study overall: Reverse transcription used primers in the TCR alpha and beta constant regions.

A single-stranded UMI oligo with SP2 sequence was ligated to cDNA 3' ends. An equimolar mix of RC1.1 and RC1.2 primed the beta chain across TRBC1 and TRBC2. From the UMI-ligation and nested PCR reads, TCRdb called clonotypes with MiXCR, one entry per CDR3 protein. Of over 55,000 distinct CDR3 sequences in the sample, roughly an eighth were seen once. Sequencing was done on a sample of PBMCs spiked with cells of the T cell clone KT2. These receptors all come from a human donor.

The gene calls are TRBV5-1 and TRBJ2-5, with D unresolved. This CDR3 spans 16 amino acids. The V gene's germline CDR1 is SGHRS and CDR2 YFSETQ. With 4 bases removed from V and 1 base from J, the gap between germline ends came to 17 bases. CDR3 sequence (DNA): TGCGCCAGCAGCCGACGACCTAGTTCGGTCCAAGAGACCCAGTACTTC. The encoded protein is CASSRRPSSVQETQYF.

This clonotype was seen a few times. The chain joins TRBV2 to TRBJ2-3, with a possible D match to TRBD1 (5 bases). The CDR3 spans 15 residues. Germline CDR1 SNHLY, CDR2 FYNNEI. The V end lost 8 bases, the J end lost 2 bases, and 17 bases lay between the germline ends. The CDR3 sequence is CASRSREGDTDTQYF. The CDR3 DNA is TGTGCCAGCCGGAGCAGGGAAGGGGACACAGATACGCAGTATTTT.

This clonotype has only a few counts. This chain uses TRBV6-6 with TRBJ2-7, with D unclear. Per germline, CDR1 MNHNY and CDR2 SVGAGI (reference sequence). Trimming removed 0 bases at V and 2 bases at J, with 8 bases between. CDR3 size: 14 residues. The CDR3 coding sequence is TGTGCCAGCAGTTACTCTGCGGACGCCTACGAGCAGTACTTC. Translating it yields CASSYSADAYEQYF.

In this sample, this clonotype turned up a few times. This chain connects TRBV2 to TRBJ1-1; TRBD1 is a possible D gene (6 bases). The CDR3 extends over 15 amino acids. Germline CDR1 reads SNHLY; CDR2 reads FYNNEI. Trimming removed 5 bases from V and 6 bases from J, with 19 bases in between. Here the CDR3 reads CASSQLQGSGAEAFF. DNA for the CDR3: TGTGCCAGCAGTCAACTACAGGGAAGTGGCGCTGAAGCTTTCTTT.

This clonotype has ten or more counts. J is TRBJ1-4 and V is TRBV20-1; a possible D gene is TRBD1 (5 bases). V lost 0 bases and J 5 bases, leaving 34 bases between the germline ends. This CDR3 spans 22 amino acids. The V gene's germline CDR1 is DFQATT and CDR2 SNEGSKA (reference sequence). The CDR3, as DNA: TGCAGTGCTAGAGATCGGGGTTCGGGCAACGAGATTGTCAATCGGGGCAATGAAAAACTGTTTTTT. Translated, it gives CSARDRGSGNEIVNRGNEKLFF.

The gene calls are TRBV12-3 or TRBV12-4 and TRBJ2-7, with 9 bases matching TRBD1. The CDR3 has 13 residues. V shed 8 bases, J shed 3 bases, and the junction held 5 bases outside the gene matches. DNA for the CDR3: TGTGCCAGCTCACAGGGGGCCTTCTACGAGCAGTACTTC. This gives the protein CASSQGAFYEQYF.

This clonotype was found a few times. This chain connects TRBV20-1 to TRBJ1-1; D unclear. Trimming removed 6 bases at V and 0 bases at J, with 11 bases between. Germline V gene data show CDR1 as DFQATT and CDR2 as SNEGSKA (reference sequence). The CDR3 runs 13 residues. This chain's CDR3 is CSARRGMNTEAFF. CDR3 in DNA: TGCAGTGCGAGACGTGGGATGAACACTGAAGCTTTCTTT.

V usage is TRBV29-1 and J usage is TRBJ1-2; 10 bases align to TRBD1. Germline V gives CDR1 SQVTM, CDR2 ANQGSEA. The CDR3 totals 17 residues. With V trimmed by 4 bases and J by 0 bases, 11 bases remained unmatched. CDR3 DNA sequence: TGCAGCGTTGTGATGGGACAGGGGCCCTTTTCTAACTATGGCTACACCTTC. Protein: CSVVMGQGPFSNYGYTF. Looking up the rest from reference TRBV29-1 and TRBJ1-2 gives the full variable domain: SAVISQKPSRDICQRGTSLTIQCQVDSQVTMMFWYRQQPGQSLTLIATANQGSEATYESGFVIDKFPISRPNLTFSTLTVSNMSPEDSSIYLCSVVMGQGPFSNYGYTFGSGTRLTVV.

This clonotype has only a few counts. V gene TRBV5-1 combines with J gene TRBJ2-6; TRBD1 or TRBD2 may be the D gene (5 bases each). Trimming took off 0 bases at V and 0 bases at J, with 7 bases between the two ends. Germline CDR1 SGHRS, CDR2 YFSETQ. CDR3 length: 16 amino acids. The CDR3 spells CASSLAGASGANVLTF. In DNA, the CDR3 is TGCGCCAGCAGCTTGGCCGGGGCCTCTGGGGCCAACGTCCTGACTTTC.